This passage covers 32 T cell receptor beta chains from one sample sequenced in a study of cytomegalovirus exposure and HLA in healthy donors. Both 60 Vbeta primers and 13 Jbeta primers went into the PCR. Here immunoSEQ multiplex PCR was the method, and the copy in TCRdb shows in-frame clones only, minus some. This table holds approximately 100,000 clones, 70% to 85% found once. The material sequenced was PBMCs. These receptors came from a man aged 55 to 70 in good health and CMV-seronegative.

Notes on this clone: Other DNA sequences in the sample encode the same CDR3. This chain uses TRBV7-2 with TRBJ2-5; D is possibly TRBD2 (5 bases). CDR3 size: 14 residues. Trimming stripped 5 bases from V and 5 bases from J, with 15 bases between. Germline V gene sequence: CDR1 SGHTA, CDR2 FQGNSA. CDR3 sequence (DNA): TGTGCCAGCAGCCTTACCGGAGGCGGGGAGACCCAGTACTTC. Protein: CASSLTGGGETQYF.

This clone appeared a few times. The J gene is TRBJ1-4, the V gene TRBV5-5, with D uncertain. The CDR3 covers 20 residues. V was pared by 4 bases and J by 1 base, with 26 bases between. Germline-derived CDR1 and CDR2 are SGHKS and YYEKEE (reference sequence). DNA of the CDR3: TGTGCCAGCAGCCGAAGTGTGGGTGGTGCAGGTCTGGTAACTAATGAAAAACTGTTTTTT. It encodes CASSRSVGGAGLVTNEKLFF.

The chain couples TRBV30 to TRBJ2-7; a weak D match, TRBD1 (6 bases). The length of the CDR3 is 14 residues. Trimming left V 4 bases short and J 0 bases short, with 13 bases between. CDR1 and CDR2 (germline): GTSNPN, SVGIG (reference sequence). The CDR3 nucleotides are TGTGCCTGGACAACCGGGACAATCTCCTACGAGCAGTACTTC. Its translation: CAWTTGTISYEQYF.

The chain is built from TRBV6-5 and TRBJ2-4; a weak D match, TRBD2 (5 bases). Germline V lookup: CDR1 MNHEY, CDR2 SVGAGI. Deletions cut 2 bases from V and 0 bases from J, with 5 bases between. The CDR3 totals 14 residues. The CDR3 coding sequence is TGTGCCAGCAGTTACAGCGGAGCCAAAAACATTCAGTACTTC. Protein sequence: CASSYSGAKNIQYF.

The V call is TRBV25-1, the J call TRBJ2-3; possible D gene TRBD1, 6 bases. Germline CDR1 is MGHDK and CDR2 is SYGVNS. This CDR3 contains 15 residues. V was clipped by 1 base and J by 2 bases, with 10 bases between them. The CDR3 DNA is TGTGCCAGCAGTGAATCAGGGGAGTTCACAGATACGCAGTATTTT. This translates into CASSESGEFTDTQYF. Filled out from reference TRBV25-1 and TRBJ2-3, the complete variable domain reads EADIYQTPRYLVIGTGKKITLECSQTMGHDKMYWYQQDPGMELHLIHYSYGVNSTEKGDLSSESTVSRIRTEHFPLTLESARPSHTSQYLCASSESGEFTDTQYFGPGTRLTVL.

The V call is TRBV27, the J call TRBJ2-1, with D maybe TRBD2 (6 bases). CDR1 and CDR2 from the germline V gene are MNHEY and SMNVEV (reference sequence). CDR3 length: 14 amino acids. Trimming removed 5 bases at V and 10 bases at J, with 18 bases between. CDR3 in amino acids: CASSTNPGLGEQFF. DNA for the CDR3: TGTGCCAGCAGTACCAACCCGGGACTCGGAGAGCAGTTCTTC.

The chain employs TRBV5-5 and TRBJ1-5, with TRBD1 as a possible D gene (5 bases). Germline V gives CDR1 SGHKS, CDR2 YYEKEE (reference sequence). The CDR3 is 15 residues long. V dropped 4 bases and J dropped 0 bases, with 11 bases sitting between them. The CDR3 nucleotides read TGTGCCAGCAGCCACGGGACTCTTAGCAATCAGCCCCAGCATTTT. It specifies CASSHGTLSNQPQHF.

V usage is TRBV7-2 and J usage is TRBJ2-5, with 7 bases aligning to TRBD1. In germline, CDR1 is SGHTA, CDR2 FQGNSA. With 1 base clipped from V and 7 bases from J, the junction kept 0 bases outside the gene matches. The CDR3 is 12 residues long. The CDR3 spells CASSLDRGTQYF. CDR3 DNA sequence: TGTGCCAGCAGCTTAGACAGGGGGACCCAGTACTTC.

V usage is TRBV6-6 and J usage is TRBJ1-2, with 8 bases matching TRBD1. From germline, CDR1 is MNHNY and CDR2 SVGAGI (reference sequence). Trimming at V came to 5 bases and at J to 8 bases, leaving 7 bases not matched to a gene. The CDR3 contains 13 residues. The CDR3 protein is CASSTDRGGGYTF. CDR3 bases: TGTGCCAGCAGTACTGACAGGGGCGGAGGCTACACCTTC.

CDR3 in DNA: TGTGCCAGCAGCTTAGAGACGGGGGGTCAGCCCCAGCATTTT. Amino acids: CASSLETGGQPQHF. This rearrangement joins TRBV7-2 to TRBJ1-5, with D perhaps matching TRBD1 (5 bases). Trimming took 1 base from V and 6 from J, leaving 10 bases between them. CDR1 SGHTA and CDR2 FQGNSA come from the germline V gene. This CDR3 has 14 residues.

V usage is TRBV6-1 and J usage is TRBJ1-4; D gene ambiguous. The CDR3 is 18 residues long. Trimming pared 3 bases from V and 0 bases from J, leaving 17 bases between. Germline CDR1 and CDR2: MNHNS and SASEGT. The CDR3 protein is CASSDYWGEIATNEKLFF. DNA of the CDR3: TGTGCCAGCAGTGACTATTGGGGAGAGATAGCAACTAATGAAAAACTGTTTTTT.

The chain carries TRBV29-1 and TRBJ2-3; D is perhaps TRBD1 (6 bases). The V end lost 5 bases, the J end lost 0 bases, and 18 bases lay between the germline ends. The V gene's germline CDR1 is SQVTM and CDR2 ANQGSEA. The CDR3 has 16 amino acids. CDR3 sequence (DNA): TGCAGCGTTAGGGGGAAGGCTAGCTGGAGCACAGATACGCAGTATTTT. This translates into CSVRGKASWSTDTQYF.

This clone appeared a few times. The chain has TRBV28 and TRBJ1-5; tentative D call: TRBD1 (5 bases). The CDR3 is made up of 16 amino acids. Per germline, CDR1 MDHEN and CDR2 SYDVKM. The ends were cut back, 6 bases at V and 2 bases at J, with 17 bases in the middle. CDR3 protein: CASRLGGTRRNQPQHF. As DNA, the CDR3 is TGTGCCAGCAGGCTTGGGGGGACCCGCCGCAATCAGCCCCAGCATTTT.

V is TRBV5-4 and J is TRBJ2-3; D is undetermined. Germline lookup yields CDR1 SGHNT and CDR2 YYREEE (reference sequence). V was cut by 0 bases and J by 4 bases, with 9 bases left in between. This CDR3 spans 14 amino acids. The CDR3 coding sequence is TGTGCCAGCAGCTTGGTCCCAGGTTCAGATACGCAGTATTTT. Its protein is CASSLVPGSDTQYF.

In DNA, the CDR3 is TGTGCCAGCAGCCAAAAGGACAGGGGAGGGACTGGTGGCTACACCTTC. Protein: CASSQKDRGGTGGYTF. The chain uses TRBV4-2 and TRBJ1-2; 9 positions agree with TRBD1. J gave up 7 bases and V 2 bases, and 11 bases lay outside the gene matches. The CDR3 runs 16 residues. The germline V gene encodes CDR1 LGHNA and CDR2 YNFKEQ.

The V call is TRBV30, the J call TRBJ1-4, with unresolved D. There are 13 residues in the CDR3. Germline V lookup: CDR1 GTSNPN, CDR2 SVGIG (reference sequence). Trimming stripped 4 bases from V and 6 bases from J, with 12 bases between. CDR3 sequence: CAWTSGIDEKLFF. Written as DNA, the CDR3 is TGTGCCTGGACCTCGGGTATAGATGAAAAACTGTTTTTT.

The chain carries TRBV4-3 and TRBJ1-2; 9 bases align to TRBD1. From germline, CDR1 is LGHNA and CDR2 YSLEER. The CDR3 length is 14 residues. V lost 1 base and J lost 11; bases outside the gene matches: 8. The CDR3 loop is CASSQGHRGPRYTF. CDR3 nucleotide sequence: TGCGCCAGCAGCCAAGGGCACAGGGGGCCCCGTTACACCTTC.

The J gene is TRBJ2-1, the V gene TRBV10-2; 9 bases agree with TRBD2. This CDR3 is 13 amino acids long. Trimming cost V 6 bases and J 4 bases; bases outside gene matches: 1. Germline V lookup: CDR1 WSHSY, CDR2 SAAADI. The CDR3 sequence is CASRTSGYNEQFF. The CDR3 nucleotides read TGCGCCAGCAGGACTAGCGGATACAATGAGCAGTTCTTC.

The chain uses TRBV25-1 and TRBJ1-6, with TRBD1 as a possible D gene (6 bases). V lost 3 bases to trimming and J lost 10 bases, with 19 bases between them. This CDR3 comprises 16 residues. Germline-derived CDR1 and CDR2 are MGHDK and SYGVNS. The CDR3 protein is CASSERAGGLRSPLHF. The CDR3 nucleotides are TGTGCCAGCAGTGAGCGAGCTGGGGGCTTGAGGTCACCCCTCCACTTT. The full variable domain, completed using reference TRBV25-1 and TRBJ1-6, is EADIYQTPRYLVIGTGKKITLECSQTMGHDKMYWYQQDPGMELHLIHYSYGVNSTEKGDLSSESTVSRIRTEHFPLTLESARPSHTSQYLCASSERAGGLRSPLHFGNGTRLTVT.

The chain combines TRBV2 with TRBJ1-1; TRBD1 is a possible D gene (6 bases). The V end was cut by 2 bases, the J end by 7 bases, with 23 bases between. The CDR3 contains 17 residues. Germline V lookup: CDR1 SNHLY, CDR2 FYNNEI. CDR3 sequence: CASSENLTQRGAGEAFF. The CDR3 DNA reads TGTGCCAGCAGTGAAAATTTGACACAGCGGGGGGCTGGTGAAGCTTTCTTT.

The count of this clone is one. J is TRBJ1-4 and V is TRBV28, with 10 bases that match TRBD1. Germline V gene sequence: CDR1 MDHEN, CDR2 SYDVKM. The CDR3 has 17 residues. Unmatched junction bases numbered 7, after V lost 4 bases and J lost 2 bases. The CDR3 loop is CASSSSPGQGTNEKLFF. CDR3 DNA: TGTGCCAGCAGTTCATCCCCGGGACAGGGGACTAATGAAAAACTGTTTTTT. The complete variable domain, with remaining parts taken from reference TRBV28 and TRBJ1-4, reads DVKVTQSSRYLVKRTGEKVFLECVQDMDHENMFWYRQDPGLGLRLIYFSYDVKMKEKGDIPEGYSVSREKKERFSLILESASTNQTSMYLCASSSSPGQGTNEKLFFGSGTQLSVL.

The V and J genes are TRBV7-3 and TRBJ2-6; D ambiguous. Trimming stripped 3 bases from V and 4 bases from J, with 7 bases between. This CDR3 comprises 14 residues. CDR1 and CDR2 (germline): SGHTA, FQGTGA. As DNA, the CDR3 is TGTGCCAGCAGCTTTGATGCGGGGGCCAACGTCCTGACTTTC. Its translation is CASSFDAGANVLTF.

The chain has TRBV7-9 and TRBJ1-2; D unclear. The CDR3 sequence is 14 residues long. V shed 5 bases and J shed 1 base, with 11 bases lying between them. Germline V gene sequence: CDR1 SEHNR, CDR2 FQNEAQ (reference sequence). CDR3 loop: CASSPPGVNYGYTF. CDR3 DNA: TGTGCCAGCAGCCCGCCCGGGGTTAACTATGGCTACACCTTC.

This sequence joins TRBV2 and TRBJ2-2; 10 bases match TRBD1. V was clipped by 7 bases and J by 5 bases; unmatched bases: 7. This CDR3 has 15 amino acids. Germline CDR1 reads SNHLY; CDR2 reads FYNNEI. The CDR3 is CASTGQGVGTGELFF. The CDR3 nucleotides are TGTGCCAGCACCGGACAGGGGGTAGGAACCGGGGAGCTGTTTTTT. The full variable domain, completed using reference TRBV2 and TRBJ2-2, is EPEVTQTPSHQVTQMGQEVILRCVPISNHLYFYWYRQILGQKVEFLVSFYNNEISEKSEIFDDQFSVERPDGSNFTLKIRSTKLEDSAMYFCASTGQGVGTGELFFGEGSRLTVL.

The chain uses TRBV2 and TRBJ1-3, with D perhaps TRBD1 (6 bases). This CDR3 comprises 15 residues. Trimming shortened V by 6 bases and J by 0 bases, and 12 bases separated the two germline ends. Looked up from germline, CDR1 is SNHLY and CDR2 is FYNNEI. CDR3 protein: CASSQQGFSGNTIYF. The CDR3 DNA is TGTGCCAGCAGCCAACAGGGATTCTCTGGAAACACCATATATTTT. The full variable domain, rest sourced from reference TRBV2 and TRBJ1-3, is EPEVTQTPSHQVTQMGQEVILRCVPISNHLYFYWYRQILGQKVEFLVSFYNNEISEKSEIFDDQFSVERPDGSNFTLKIRSTKLEDSAMYFCASSQQGFSGNTIYFGEGSWLTVV.

The genes are TRBV6-6 and TRBJ1-4; D not certain. V dropped 4 bases and J dropped 11 bases, with 14 bases sitting between them. The germline V gene encodes CDR1 MNHNY and CDR2 SVGAGI (reference sequence). The CDR3 is 13 residues long. The CDR3 DNA sequence: TGTGCCAGCAGTTCCCTCGTGGGCGAGAAACTGTTTTTT. Encoded protein: CASSSLVGEKLFF.

The V gene is TRBV6-4, the J gene TRBJ2-2, with no clear D. V lost 2 bases, J lost 1 base, and 5 bases lay in between. There are 14 residues in the CDR3. Germline V gene sequence: CDR1 MRHNA, CDR2 SNTAGT. CDR3 in DNA: TGTGCCAGCAGTGACCGAGAGAACACCGGGGAGCTGTTTTTT. The encoded protein is CASSDRENTGELFF.

The J gene is TRBJ2-5, the V gene TRBV5-4; 7 bases agree with TRBD1. Trimming at V came to 4 bases and at J to 5 bases, leaving 8 bases not matched to a gene. Germline-derived CDR1 and CDR2 are SGHNT and YYREEE (reference sequence). This CDR3 spans 14 amino acids. For the CDR3, the DNA is TGTGCCAGCAGCAAAAGACAGGGCGGCGAGACCCAGTACTTC. This encodes CASSKRQGGETQYF.

The chain employs TRBV14 and TRBJ1-1; TRBD1 agrees at 12 bases. The CDR3 extends over 18 amino acids. Germline V lookup: CDR1 SGHDN, CDR2 FVKESK. Trimming cost V 4 bases and J 4 bases; bases outside gene matches: 13. CDR3 sequence: CASSLRQPGTGGRTEAFF. The CDR3, as DNA: TGTGCCAGCAGCCTTCGACAACCCGGGACAGGGGGCCGCACTGAAGCTTTCTTT.

Notes on this clone: The junction differs from germline at one of its ends, possibly a read error. The V gene is TRBV5-1, the J gene TRBJ1-1; D unresolved. The V gene's germline CDR1 is SGHRS and CDR2 YFSETQ. There are 15 residues in the CDR3. CDR3 sequence: CASSLLSVQNAEAFF. The CDR3 DNA is TGCGCCAGCAGCTTGCTATCGGTACAGAACGCTGAAGCTTTCTTT.

The V gene is TRBV6-5, the J gene TRBJ1-3; no clear D. CDR1 is MNHEY, CDR2 SVGAGI, per germline. V was cut by 5 bases and J by 0 bases, with 11 bases left in between. CDR3 length: 15 residues. CDR3 DNA: TGTGCCAGCAGTAGACTATATGCCTCTGGAAACACCATATATTTT. Amino acids: CASSRLYASGNTIYF.

CDR3 in amino acids: CASSQEVWLAGRADTQYF. In DNA, the CDR3 is TGTGCCAGCAGCCAAGAGGTCTGGCTAGCGGGGAGGGCAGATACGCAGTATTTT. This chain links TRBV4-2 with TRBJ2-3; 9 bases are shared with TRBD2. Germline trimming cut 0 bases from V and 4 bases from J; bases unmatched to any gene: 11. CDR1 and CDR2 (germline): LGHNA, YNFKEQ. The CDR3 spans 18 residues.